These T cell receptor beta chains were read from a single sample in a study of blood T cell repertoires in COVID-19. Only in-frame clones appear in the TCRdb table, and some are missing; sequencing was by immunoSEQ multiplex PCR. The table shows 250,000 to 300,000 clones, with 75% to 90% occurring only once. The specimen sequenced was PBMCs or T cells enriched from blood (not recorded which). The receptors originated from a woman aged 40 to 55 who had recovered from COVID-19. Each CDR3 is given with its conserved first and last residue. The order of the fields is V gene, clone size, J gene, D gene, CDR3 DNA, CDR3 protein. D genes are given only for firm matches. The size field is filled for only some rows; it gives once, few, many or a size class.

V gene: TRBV5-5; clone size: -; J gene: TRBJ1-1; D gene: -; CDR3 DNA: TGTGCCAGCAGCTCACTTACAGGGAACACTGAAGCTTTCTTT; CDR3 protein: CASSSLTGNTEAFF
V gene: TRBV4-2; clone size: once; J gene: TRBJ2-1; D gene: TRBD2; CDR3 DNA: TGTGCCAGCAGCCAAGGGTCCAGCGGGAGTGGATACAATGAGCAGTTCTTC; CDR3 protein: CASSQGSSGSGYNEQFF
V gene: TRBV7-2; clone size: -; J gene: TRBJ1-3; D gene: -; CDR3 DNA: TGTGCCAGCAGCTCCATCTCTGGAAACACCATATATTTT; CDR3 protein: CASSSISGNTIYF
V gene: TRBV12-1; clone size: -; J gene: TRBJ2-1; D gene: -; CDR3 DNA: TGTGCCAGCGGAGGGCACAATGAGCAGTTCTTC; CDR3 protein: CASGGHNEQFF
V gene: TRBV19; clone size: -; J gene: TRBJ1-6; D gene: -; CDR3 DNA: TGTGCCAGTAGCCGGAGGGTTGGTAATTCACCCCTCCACTTT; CDR3 protein: CASSRRVGNSPLHF
V gene: TRBV2; clone size: few; J gene: TRBJ2-7; D gene: -; CDR3 DNA: TGTGCCAGCAGTCGGGACACTTCCTACGAGCAGTACTTC; CDR3 protein: CASSRDTSYEQYF
V gene: TRBV11-2; clone size: -; J gene: TRBJ1-2; D gene: -; CDR3 DNA: TGTGCCAGCAGCTCCCCGAGGGACTCAACCTATGGCTACACCTTC; CDR3 protein: CASSSPRDSTYGYTF
V gene: TRBV7-2; clone size: -; J gene: TRBJ2-1; D gene: -; CDR3 DNA: TGTGCCAGCAGCTTAGAGACAGGCTCCTACAATGAGCAGTTCTTC; CDR3 protein: CASSLETGSYNEQFF
V gene: TRBV29-1; clone size: -; J gene: TRBJ2-2; D gene: -; CDR3 DNA: TGCAGCGTTGTCTATTCCTCGCACACCGGGGAGCTGTTTTTT; CDR3 protein: CSVVYSSHTGELFF
V gene: TRBV6-2/TRBV6-3; clone size: -; J gene: TRBJ2-7; D gene: TRBD2; CDR3 DNA: TGTGCCAGCAGTTCCGGACTAGTGGGCTACGTGGAGCAGTACTTC; CDR3 protein: CASSSGLVGYVEQYF
V gene: TRBV7-8; clone size: medium-sized; J gene: TRBJ1-1; D gene: -; CDR3 DNA: TGTGCCAGCAGCTCCTCAGCGGGGGTGAACACTGAAGCTTTCTTT; CDR3 protein: CASSSSAGVNTEAFF
V gene: TRBV12-5; clone size: -; J gene: TRBJ2-1; D gene: TRBD1; CDR3 DNA: TGTGCTAGTGGGATCGACGGACAGGGATTTAATGAGCAGTTCTTC; CDR3 protein: CASGIDGQGFNEQFF
V gene: TRBV7-3; clone size: -; J gene: TRBJ1-1; D gene: -; CDR3 DNA: TGTGCCAGCAGCTCAGGGGCAGGCACTGAAGCTTTCTTT; CDR3 protein: CASSSGAGTEAFF
V gene: TRBV5-1; clone size: -; J gene: TRBJ1-6; D gene: -; CDR3 DNA: TGCGCCAGCAGCTTGGGAGCAGGGAACGTTTCACCCCTCCACTTT; CDR3 protein: CASSLGAGNVSPLHF
V gene: TRBV5-1; clone size: few; J gene: TRBJ2-7; D gene: TRBD2; CDR3 DNA: TGCGCCAGCAGTCGGGGTAGCGGGGACTACGAGCAGTACTTC; CDR3 protein: CASSRGSGDYEQYF
V gene: TRBV20-1; clone size: once; J gene: TRBJ2-1; D gene: -; CDR3 DNA: TGCAGTGCTACACTGAATGAGCAGTTCTTC; CDR3 protein: CSATLNEQFF
V gene: TRBV18; clone size: -; J gene: TRBJ2-2; D gene: -; CDR3 DNA: TGTGCCAGCTCACCGGCAGGGGCGGACACCGGGGAGCTGTTTTTT; CDR3 protein: CASSPAGADTGELFF
V gene: TRBV9; clone size: -; J gene: TRBJ2-3; D gene: TRBD2; CDR3 DNA: TGTGCCAGCAGCGCAAGACCCTTGGGACTAGCGGCAGATACGCAGTATTTT; CDR3 protein: CASSARPLGLAADTQYF
V gene: TRBV9; clone size: -; J gene: TRBJ2-6; D gene: -; CDR3 DNA: TGTGCCAGCAAGGCAGGGTCAGCCTCTGGGGCCAACGTCCTGACTTTC; CDR3 protein: CASKAGSASGANVLTF
V gene: TRBV4-3; clone size: -; J gene: TRBJ1-3; D gene: -; CDR3 DNA: TGCGCCAGCAGCCAAGGGCAGTCCTCTGGAAACACCATATATTTT; CDR3 protein: CASSQGQSSGNTIYF
V gene: TRBV10-3; clone size: -; J gene: TRBJ2-1; D gene: -; CDR3 DNA: TGTGCCATCAGTGAAGAGGGGGACAATGAGCAGTTCTTC; CDR3 protein: CAISEEGDNEQFF
V gene: TRBV11-2; clone size: -; J gene: TRBJ1-2; D gene: TRBD1; CDR3 DNA: TGTGCCAGCAGCTTTTCTGACAGGGGCGATGGCTACACCTTC; CDR3 protein: CASSFSDRGDGYTF
V gene: TRBV12-3/TRBV12-4; clone size: -; J gene: TRBJ2-3; D gene: -; CDR3 DNA: TGTGCCAGCGGCCAGGGCACAGATACGCAGTATTTT; CDR3 protein: CASGQGTDTQYF
V gene: TRBV5-1; clone size: -; J gene: TRBJ2-2; D gene: TRBD1; CDR3 DNA: TGCGCCAGCAGACAGGGGGAAACCGGGGAGCTGTTTTTT; CDR3 protein: CASRQGETGELFF
V gene: TRBV3-1/TRBV3-2; clone size: -; J gene: TRBJ1-1; D gene: TRBD1; CDR3 DNA: TGTGCCAGCAGCCCAAGACGGAGGGGGACAGGGGGAACTGAAGCTTTCTTT; CDR3 protein: CASSPRRRGTGGTEAFF
V gene: TRBV27; clone size: -; J gene: TRBJ2-6; D gene: TRBD1; CDR3 DNA: TGTGCCAGCAGTAACGGACAGGGTAGGGCCAACGTCCTGACTTTC; CDR3 protein: CASSNGQGRANVLTF
V gene: TRBV30; clone size: -; J gene: TRBJ1-1; D gene: TRBD1; CDR3 DNA: TGTGCCTGGAGTACCGGGACAGGGATCACTGAAGCTTTCTTT; CDR3 protein: CAWSTGTGITEAFF
V gene: TRBV7-2; clone size: -; J gene: TRBJ1-1; D gene: TRBD1; CDR3 DNA: TGTGCCAGCAGCCCCCTGACAGGGTGGAACACTGAAGCTTTCTTT; CDR3 protein: CASSPLTGWNTEAFF
V gene: TRBV5-1; clone size: -; J gene: TRBJ2-1; D gene: TRBD2; CDR3 DNA: TGCGCCAGCAGCCCCTCCGGGGGGGGCTCCTACAATGAGCAGTTCTTC; CDR3 protein: CASSPSGGGSYNEQFF
V gene: TRBV4-1; clone size: -; J gene: TRBJ1-4; D gene: -; CDR3 DNA: TGCGCCAGCAGCCAAGTCCGAGGGGAAAAACTGTTTTTT; CDR3 protein: CASSQVRGEKLFF
V gene: TRBV5-8; clone size: few; J gene: TRBJ1-1; D gene: TRBD1; CDR3 DNA: TGTGCCAGCAGCCTAAGGGGGCTCGGCACTGAAGCTTTCTTT; CDR3 protein: CASSLRGLGTEAFF
V gene: TRBV7-6; clone size: -; J gene: TRBJ1-5; D gene: TRBD1; CDR3 DNA: TGTGCCAGCAGCTTAGGGGGGACAGGGGGCAATCAGCCCCAGCATTTT; CDR3 protein: CASSLGGTGGNQPQHF